The source of this TCR beta chain is a study of T cell repertoires in cytomegalovirus infection. Study at large: Public TCR beta signatures marked donors with CMV infection and the matching HLA.

Germline CDR1 reads MNHNY; CDR2 reads SVGAGI (reference sequence). The CDR3 loop spans 15 amino acids. The V end lost 8 bases, the J end lost 4 bases, and 15 bases lay between the germline ends. TCRdb itself ran the reads through MiXCR, one entry per CDR3 protein. Here the sample spans hundreds of thousands of distinct CDR3 sequences, 35% to 45% being singletons. Broader study findings: It was HLA-C-restricted CMV-specific TCR beta clonotypes that dominated the response ex vivo.

This clonotype has only a few counts. The antigen remains undetermined. The TCR sequence derives from a human donor in good health (CMV status not recorded). Some clones in this sample may be carry-over from other donors' samples. This rearrangement joins TRBV6-6 to TRBJ2-6; no firm D call. Sample: PBMCs. Here the CDR3 reads CASRAPGVGANVLTF. The CDR3 DNA is TGTGCCAGCCGGGCCCCTGGGGTCGGGGCCAACGTCCTGACTTTC.